One T cell receptor (beta chain) is described in this entry. The data belong to a study of blood T cell repertoires in COVID-19. Study-wide background: Spain, Italy and the United States supplied samples that represented acute and convalescent COVID-19.

This CDR3 is 17 amino acids long. Germline CDR1 reads LNHDA; CDR2 reads SQIVND (reference sequence). V was trimmed by 6 bases and J by 0 bases, leaving 20 bases between them. Source study methods: By means of reference gene primer amplification, nucleated cell counts were estimated. Using immunoSEQ multiplex PCR, the repertoire was profiled, and TCRdb retains in-frame clones only, with some absent. V and J calls and clone size are given by that table; D and trimming were obtained from the DNA. The sample carries about 400,000 clones, roughly nine tenths recorded once. Cohort assignment relied on participant-reported clinical history.

V usage is TRBV19 and J usage is TRBJ1-2; no reliable D call. The specimen was PBMCs or T cells enriched from blood (not recorded which). This clonotype originated in a woman in her 30s who had recovered from COVID-19. The DNA of the CDR3 is TGTGCCAGTAGGATGGGTCGTCAGGTCTTATCTAACTATGGCTACACCTTC. This gives the protein CASRMGRQVLSNYGYTF. The variable domain in full, completed from reference TRBV19 and TRBJ1-2, reads DGGITQSPKYLFRKEGQNVTLSCEQNLNHDAMYWYRQDPGQGLRLIYYSQIVNDFQKGDIAEGYSVSREKKESFPLTVTSAQKNPTAFYLCASRMGRQVLSNYGYTFGSGTRLTVV.